This T cell receptor beta chain was obtained from a study of cytomegalovirus exposure and HLA in healthy donors. CDR3 length: 12 amino acids. V dropped 5 bases and J dropped 2 bases, with 7 bases sitting between them. From germline, CDR1 is SEHNR and CDR2 FQNEAQ (reference sequence). The study, taken as a whole, reports: A few chains linked to CMV were shown in vitro to be specific for CMV antigens. It was reportedly the case that the classifier diagnosed cytomegalovirus status with high specificity and sensitivity.

Details on this clone: The antigen remains undetermined.

The data were produced by immunoSEQ multiplex PCR, yet TCRdb's version contains in-frame clones alone and is incomplete. The sample lists some 73,000 clones, about 90% occurring once. This receptor was obtained from a woman aged 18-29 years in good health and CMV-seropositive. The specimen was PBMCs. The V call is TRBV7-9, the J call TRBJ2-7, with D uncertain. Here the CDR3 DNA reads TGTGCCAGCAGCCTCGCGACCTACGAGCAGTACTTC. Translated: CASSLATYEQYF.